This record concerns one T cell receptor beta chain sequence. Its antigen is currently unknown. This record belongs to a study of T cells after yellow fever vaccination. Study outcomes and limitations: At around 96% for CD4 and about 88% for CD8, most primary-vaccination clones showed up again after the booster. Clonotypes appearing in both CD4 and CD8 compartments existed, and their share was small.

V was cut by 0 bases and J by 5 bases, with 10 bases left in between. CDR1 and CDR2 from the germline V gene are LGHNA and YSLEER. CDR3 length: 14 residues. TCRdb re-derived calls from the 5' RACE reads in MiXCR, one entry per CDR3 protein. The sample has hundreds of thousands of distinct CDR3 sequences, approximately 13% seen once. V is TRBV4-3 and J is TRBJ1-1; D is unresolved. This receptor was identified in a man aged 25 to 40 who received the YFV17D yellow fever vaccine. Specimen: PBMCs, collected on the day of the yellow fever booster vaccination. The CDR3 is CASSQDGRETEAFF. CDR3 nucleotides: TGCGCCAGCAGCCAAGATGGAAGGGAAACTGAAGCTTTCTTT.